A single sample is the source of the 25 T cell receptor beta chains below, sequenced in a study of blood T cell repertoires in COVID-19. Data came from immunoSEQ multiplex PCR; TCRdb stores just in-frame clones and leaves some out. This table holds 98,000 or so clones, roughly 91% found once. Specimen: peripheral blood. The receptor source for this set is a human donor in a cohort sampled during active COVID-19.

The V gene is TRBV6-2 or TRBV6-3, the J gene TRBJ1-2; D might be TRBD1 (6 bases). The CDR3 runs 13 residues. The germline gives CDR1 MNHEY, CDR2 SVGEGT. V lost 5 bases and J lost 8, with 15 bases in between. The CDR3 DNA follows: TGTGCCAGCAGTCCCTCGACAGGTTCGGGCTACACCTTC. This encodes CASSPSTGSGYTF.

The rearrangement uses TRBV5-1 and TRBJ2-7, with TRBD2 identical over 10 bases. With V trimmed by 0 bases and J by 3 bases, 6 bases remained unmatched. Germline CDR1 SGHRS, CDR2 YFSETQ. CDR3 length: 16 residues. The CDR3 region is CASSLEAASGGYEQYF. CDR3 DNA: TGCGCCAGCAGCTTGGAGGCGGCTAGCGGGGGCTACGAGCAGTACTTC.

This clone came up once. The chain combines TRBV18 with TRBJ2-7; 7 bases are a match to TRBD2. This CDR3 is 14 amino acids long. Germline assignment: CDR1 KGHSH and CDR2 LQKENI. Trimming at V came to 3 bases and at J to 3 bases, leaving 5 bases not matched to a gene. The CDR3 sequence is CASSPAGRDYEQYF. The CDR3 bases are TGTGCCAGCTCACCTGCTGGGAGGGACTACGAGCAGTACTTC.

Details on this clone: At one boundary the junction diverges from the germline segment, which might be a read error. J is TRBJ1-1 and V is TRBV19, with 11 bases matching TRBD1. Germline V lookup: CDR1 LNHDA, CDR2 SQIVND (reference sequence). This CDR3 is 14 amino acids long. DNA of the CDR3: TGTGCCTGTAGCGGGACAGGGGGGAACACTGAAGCTTTCTTT. This sequence encodes CACSGTGGNTEAFF.

The chain recombines TRBV7-9 with TRBJ2-1; D possibly corresponds to TRBD2 (6 bases). The germline V gene has CDR1 SEHNR and CDR2 FQNEAQ (reference sequence). This CDR3 spans 15 amino acids. The germline V and J ends were trimmed by 3 bases and 2 bases, with 11 bases remaining between them. CDR3 in amino acids: CASSFRETPYNEQFF. In nucleotides, the CDR3 is TGTGCCAGCAGCTTCCGGGAGACCCCCTACAATGAGCAGTTCTTC.

The CDR3 DNA reads as TGCAGCGTTGAAGAAACGGCGGGTTTCTTT. Translated, it gives CSVEETAGFF. The J gene is TRBJ1-1, the V gene TRBV29-1; D gene ambiguous. This CDR3 comprises 10 residues. The germline gives CDR1 SQVTM, CDR2 ANQGSEA. The ends were cut back, 0 bases at V and 13 bases at J, with 9 bases in the middle.

This clone was seen a few times. This chain uses TRBV9 with TRBJ1-1; D is possibly TRBD1 (5 bases). The CDR3 runs to 14 residues. CDR1 and CDR2 from the germline V gene are SGDLS and YYNGEE. The V and J ends lost 1 base and 5 bases respectively, with 12 bases between them. The chain's CDR3 is CASSVKGRGTEAFF. CDR3 nucleotide sequence: TGTGCCAGCAGCGTAAAAGGGAGGGGAACTGAAGCTTTCTTT.

V is TRBV4-2 and J is TRBJ2-2; D is ambiguous. Trimming stripped 4 bases from V and 6 bases from J, with 18 bases between. This CDR3 comprises 16 residues. Germline-derived CDR1 and CDR2 are LGHNA and YNFKEQ. The CDR3 protein is CASSPPGGASSGELFF. The CDR3 DNA reads TGTGCCAGCAGCCCCCCTGGCGGAGCGAGTTCCGGGGAGCTGTTTTTT.

This clone was recorded only once. The chain is built from TRBV6-5 and TRBJ1-2, with TRBD1 identical over 8 bases. Trimming removed 4 bases from V and 8 bases from J; junction bases left unmatched: 6. CDR3 length: 13 residues. CDR1 MNHEY and CDR2 SVGAGI come from the germline V gene. CDR3: CASSLGQDGGYTF. The CDR3 DNA sequence: TGTGCCAGCAGTTTGGGACAGGACGGGGGCTACACCTTC.

The CDR3 nucleotides are TGTGCCAGCAGCTTTACAGGGGGTGGGAACTATGGCTACACCTTC. Translated, it gives CASSFTGGGNYGYTF. The chain employs TRBV5-4 and TRBJ1-2, with 8 bases that match TRBD1. The germline gives CDR1 SGHNT, CDR2 YYREEE (reference sequence). This CDR3 has 15 amino acids. J lost 2 bases, V lost 2 bases, and 5 bases had no gene match. The full variable domain, completed using reference TRBV5-4 and TRBJ1-2, is ETGVTQSPTHLIKTRGQQVTLRCSSQSGHNTVSWYQQALGQGPQFIFQYYREEENGRGNFPPRFSGLQFPNYSSELNVNALELDDSALYLCASSFTGGGNYGYTFGSGTRLTVV.

The chain carries TRBV4-3 and TRBJ1-2, with D possibly being TRBD1 (5 bases). Trimming removed 1 base at V and 4 bases at J, with 19 bases between. This CDR3 comprises 17 residues. The germline CDR1 and CDR2 sequences are LGHNA and YSLEER. The CDR3 DNA reads TGCGCCAGCAGCCAAGTCGGCGACAGTCCGTCTAGCTATGGCTACACCTTC. Protein: CASSQVGDSPSSYGYTF.

The chain links TRBV21-1 to TRBJ2-4; TRBD2 is the table's D call, not checked against the DNA. TRBV21-1 is labeled a pseudogene. This CDR3 comprises 17 residues. CDR3 in DNA: TGTGCCAGCAGCAAAGAAGAGGGCGGGGTGTCCAAAAACATTCAGTACTTC. As protein: CASSKEEGGVSKNIQYF.

V usage is TRBV25-1 and J usage is TRBJ1-1; the D gene is possibly TRBD1 (5 bases). CDR3 length equals 15 residues. Germline V lookup: CDR1 MGHDK, CDR2 SYGVNS. The germline V and J ends were trimmed by 4 bases and 10 bases, with 22 bases remaining between them. In nucleotides, the CDR3 is TGTGCCAGCAGTGCAACCGGGACTGAGAGGGGTGGAGCTTTCTTT. This gives the protein CASSATGTERGGAFF. The whole variable domain, filled in from reference TRBV25-1 and TRBJ1-1, reads EADIYQTPRYLVIGTGKKITLECSQTMGHDKMYWYQQDPGMELHLIHYSYGVNSTEKGDLSSESTVSRIRTEHFPLTLESARPSHTSQYLCASSATGTERGGAFFGQGTRLTVV.

The chain joins TRBV19 to TRBJ2-2, with 8 bases aligning to TRBD2. After removal of 3 bases from V and 4 bases from J, the junction contained 1 base not matched to a gene. CDR3 length equals 14 residues. CDR1 is LNHDA, CDR2 SQIVND, per germline (reference sequence). The CDR3 here is CASSMRGATGELFF. CDR3 in DNA: TGTGCCAGTAGTATGCGGGGGGCCACCGGGGAGCTGTTTTTT.

This rearrangement joins TRBV6-5 to TRBJ1-5; D call uncertain. CDR1 and CDR2 (germline): MNHEY, SVGAGI. V was pared by 5 bases and J by 5 bases, with 4 bases between. The CDR3 is 11 residues long. The CDR3: CASSTDQPQHF. The CDR3 DNA is TGTGCCAGCAGTACAGATCAGCCCCAGCATTTT.

This chain connects TRBV4-2 to TRBJ1-3; D not certain. Looked up from germline, CDR1 is LGHNA and CDR2 is YNFKEQ. The length of the CDR3 is 15 residues. Trimming removed 1 base from V and 0 bases from J, with 7 bases in between. The CDR3: CASSQATVSGNTIYF. CDR3 nucleotide sequence: TGTGCCAGCAGCCAAGCTACAGTCTCTGGAAACACCATATATTTT.

The chain employs TRBV11-3 and TRBJ2-3, with 7 positions matching TRBD1. Germline lookup yields CDR1 SGHNT and CDR2 YENEEA. This CDR3 comprises 14 residues. The ends lost 8 bases at V and 5 bases at J; junction bases unmatched: 10. CDR3 coding DNA: TGTGCCAGCTCCCTGGGACAGCCAGGAGATACGCAGTATTTT. Its translation: CASSLGQPGDTQYF.

The chain uses TRBV7-3 and TRBJ2-3, with 10 bases that match TRBD1. Trimming at V came to 5 bases and at J to 2 bases, leaving 10 bases not matched to a gene. In germline, CDR1 is SGHTA, CDR2 FQGTGA. The CDR3 totals 17 residues. CDR3 in DNA: TGTGCCAGCAGCCCTCAACAGACAGGGGGCCTCACAGATACGCAGTATTTT. Translation gives CASSPQQTGGLTDTQYF.

V and J are TRBV5-1 and TRBJ1-5, with 8 positions matching TRBD1. The CDR3 has 15 residues. V lost 0 bases to trimming and J lost 6 bases; unmatched junction nucleotides: 5. Looked up from germline, CDR1 is SGHRS and CDR2 is YFSETQ. CDR3 amino acids: CASSLETGEGQPQHF. The DNA for the CDR3 is TGCGCCAGCAGCTTGGAGACAGGGGAAGGTCAGCCCCAGCATTTT.

This clone was picked up a small number of times. The rearrangement links TRBV4-3 to TRBJ2-6; D possibly corresponds to TRBD1 (6 bases). The V end lost 1 base, the J end lost 1 base, and 11 bases lay between the germline ends. CDR1 and CDR2 from the germline V gene are LGHNA and YSLEER. The CDR3 is 17 amino acids. The CDR3 sequence is CASSQGAGESGANVLTF. CDR3 sequence (DNA): TGCGCCAGCAGCCAAGGGGCAGGGGAGTCTGGGGCCAACGTCCTGACTTTC.

This sequence joins TRBV28 and TRBJ2-1; 9 bases are shared with TRBD1. The germline CDR1 and CDR2 sequences are MDHEN and SYDVKM. With V trimmed by 6 bases and J by 8 bases, 11 bases remained unmatched. The CDR3 runs to 15 residues. The CDR3 DNA is TGTGCCAGCAGCCTGAACAGGGGGCAATTCCATGAGCAGTTCTTC. Translated, it gives CASSLNRGQFHEQFF.

The count of this clone is one. V and J are TRBV19 and TRBJ2-7, with TRBD1 matching over 8 bases. The CDR3 totals 14 residues. Per germline, CDR1 LNHDA and CDR2 SQIVND (reference sequence). V shed 6 bases, J shed 2 bases, and the junction held 6 bases outside the gene matches. CDR3 coding DNA: TGTGCCAGTAGATTAGGGACAGGAACCTACGAGCAGTACTTC. Protein product: CASRLGTGTYEQYF. Based on the CDR3 plus reference TRBV19 and TRBJ2-7, the full variable domain is DGGITQSPKYLFRKEGQNVTLSCEQNLNHDAMYWYRQDPGQGLRLIYYSQIVNDFQKGDIAEGYSVSREKKESFPLTVTSAQKNPTAFYLCASRLGTGTYEQYFGPGTRLTVT.

The gene calls are TRBV9 and TRBJ2-1; TRBD2 matches at 8 bases. In germline, CDR1 is SGDLS, CDR2 YYNGEE. The J segment lost 10 bases and the V segment lost 0 bases, leaving 3 bases of the junction unmatched. CDR3 size: 13 residues. In nucleotides, the CDR3 is TGTGCCAGCAGCGTAGATCTAGCGGGCGAGCAGTTCTTC. Translation gives CASSVDLAGEQFF.

This clone was observed a handful of times. The chain combines TRBV11-2 with TRBJ2-7; D is perhaps TRBD2 (6 bases). The CDR3 has 13 amino acids. CDR1 is SGHAT, CDR2 FQNNGV, per germline. V lost 5 bases, J lost 6 bases, and 14 bases lay in between. The CDR3 coding sequence is TGTGCCAGCAGCCCCGGGGTAGCGGCCGAGCAGTACTTC. As protein: CASSPGVAAEQYF.

The chain's CDR3 is CASSQAVGSAGRWYF. The CDR3 DNA is TGTGCCAGCAGCCAAGCAGTAGGGAGTGCCGGCCGTTGGTATTTT. This chain joins TRBV3-1 (or the pseudogene TRBV3-2) and TRBJ2-3; maybe TRBD2 (5 bases). This CDR3 is built from 15 residues. Germline V gene sequence: CDR1 LGHDT, CDR2 YNNKEL (reference sequence). Trimming cost V 1 base and J 14 bases, with 22 bases left between them.